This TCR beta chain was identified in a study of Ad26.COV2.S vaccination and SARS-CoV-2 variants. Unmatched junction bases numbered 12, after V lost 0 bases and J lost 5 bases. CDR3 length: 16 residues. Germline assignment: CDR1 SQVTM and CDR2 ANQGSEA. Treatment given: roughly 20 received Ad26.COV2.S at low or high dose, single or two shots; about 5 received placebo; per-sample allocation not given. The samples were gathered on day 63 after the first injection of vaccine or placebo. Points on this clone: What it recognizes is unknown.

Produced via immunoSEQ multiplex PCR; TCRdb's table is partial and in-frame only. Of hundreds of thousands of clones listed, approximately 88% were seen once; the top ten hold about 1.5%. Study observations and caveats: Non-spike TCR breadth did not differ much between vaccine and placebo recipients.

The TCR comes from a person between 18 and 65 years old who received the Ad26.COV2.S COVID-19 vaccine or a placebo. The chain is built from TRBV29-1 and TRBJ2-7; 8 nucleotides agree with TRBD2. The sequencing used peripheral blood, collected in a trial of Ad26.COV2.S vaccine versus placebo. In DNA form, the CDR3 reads TGCAGCGTTGAAGAAACGAGAACGGGAGGGCCCCACGAGCAGTACTTC. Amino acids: CSVEETRTGGPHEQYF.